This T cell receptor beta chain was profiled in a study of beta chain features in type 1 diabetes. In the study overall: Healthy donors, compared against patients, showed similar age, gender and cell yields.

As regards this clone: Its specificity is not known.

General study findings and limits: PCR could preferentially amplify shorter templates, alike in patients and controls. Across all four CD4+ subsets, people with type 1 diabetes showed modestly shorter TCRB CDR3s.

The germline V gene encodes CDR1 SGHRS and CDR2 YFSETQ. Unmatched junction bases numbered 14, after V lost 3 bases and J lost 12 bases. The CDR3 totals 14 residues. The sequenced template was cDNA made from the entire isolated RNA. Profiled with immunoSEQ multiplex PCR; TCRdb holds only in-frame clones, not every one. The sample comprises some 640,000 clones, around an eighth of which are singletons, and 0.035% to 0.045% rests with the top ten. Sequencing was carried out using naive CD4+ T cells from blood. V and J are TRBV5-1 and TRBJ1-2, with TRBD1 identical over 7 bases. The source is a man aged 18 to 35 with type 1 diabetes. The CDR3 loop is CASSSGAGQVKDTF. The CDR3, as DNA: TGCGCCAGCAGCTCCGGGGCAGGACAGGTGAAAGACACCTTC.